The text below deals with one T cell receptor (beta chain). The antigen remains unidentified. The data were obtained in a study of cytomegalovirus exposure and HLA in healthy donors. Study-wide results and caveats: The listing of 160 or so TCR beta chains classed them as cytomegalovirus-associated.

Germline-derived CDR1 and CDR2 are ENHRY and SYGVKD. J gave up 5 bases and V 4 bases, and 3 bases lay outside the gene matches. The CDR3 runs 13 residues. PCR used 60 Vbeta primers and 13 Jbeta primers. Clones were read by immunoSEQ multiplex PCR, and TCRdb kept only the in-frame ones, dropping some. The sample includes under 200,000 clones, 77% of them seen just once. This clonotype was sampled from a woman aged 40 to 49 in good health and CMV-seropositive. Specimen: PBMCs. The rearrangement joins TRBV10-3 to TRBJ2-7, with TRBD1 matching 9 bases. CDR3 loop: CAISGTGVDEQYF. The CDR3 nucleotides read TGTGCCATCAGTGGGACAGGGGTCGACGAGCAGTACTTC.